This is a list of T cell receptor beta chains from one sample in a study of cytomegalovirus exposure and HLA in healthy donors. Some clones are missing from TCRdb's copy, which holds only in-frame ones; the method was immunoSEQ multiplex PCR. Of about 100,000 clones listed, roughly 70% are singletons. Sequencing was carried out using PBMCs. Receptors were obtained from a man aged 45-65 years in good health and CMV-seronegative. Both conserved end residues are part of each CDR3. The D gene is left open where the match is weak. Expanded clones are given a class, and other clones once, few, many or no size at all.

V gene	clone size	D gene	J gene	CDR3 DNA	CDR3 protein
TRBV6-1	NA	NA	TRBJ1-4	TGTGCCAGCACATCCCGACAGGATAATGAAAAACTGTTTTTT	CASTSRQDNEKLFF
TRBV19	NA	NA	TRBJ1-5	TGTGCCAGTAGTATCAAGGGGACTGGCAATCAGCCCCAGCATTTT	CASSIKGTGNQPQHF
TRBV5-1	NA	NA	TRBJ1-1	TGCGCCAGCAGTTTTAGACAGACGAACACTGAAGCTTTCTTT	CASSFRQTNTEAFF
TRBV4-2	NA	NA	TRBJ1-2	TGTGCCAGCAGCCGCGACCTCACGGGTAACTATGGCTACACCTTC	CASSRDLTGNYGYTF
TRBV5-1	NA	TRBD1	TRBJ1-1	TGCGCCAGCAGCCCCACGGGACAGAGCACTGAAGCTTTCTTT	CASSPTGQSTEAFF
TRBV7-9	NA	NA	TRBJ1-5	TGTGCCAGCAGTGGCATTAATCAGCCCCAGCATTTT	CASSGINQPQHF
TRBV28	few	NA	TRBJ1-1	TGTGCCAGCAGTCTTTTGGGGGCGCAGAACACTGAAGCTTTCTTT	CASSLLGAQNTEAFF
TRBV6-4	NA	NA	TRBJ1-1	TGTGCCAGCAGTGACAGGGCAGGGCCCCGGGCTGAAGCTTTCTTT	CASSDRAGPRAEAFF
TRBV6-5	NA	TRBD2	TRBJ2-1	TGTGCCAGCAGGATGACTAGCGGGATTTACAATGAGCAGTTCTTC	CASRMTSGIYNEQFF
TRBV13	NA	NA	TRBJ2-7	TGTGCCAGCAGCTTAGTGGGGACTTCTCCCTACGAGCAGTACTTC	CASSLVGTSPYEQYF
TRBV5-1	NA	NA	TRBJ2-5	TGCGCCAGCAGCTTGGCTCTAGCTCAAGAGACCCAGTACTTC	CASSLALAQETQYF
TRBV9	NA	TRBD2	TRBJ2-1	TGTGCCAGCAGCGTTCTACCGGGAGGGGGAAATGAGCAGTTCTTC	CASSVLPGGGNEQFF
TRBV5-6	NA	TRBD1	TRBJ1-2	TGTGCCAGCAGCTCCTCAGGGGGTATCGAATATGGCTACACCTTC	CASSSSGGIEYGYTF
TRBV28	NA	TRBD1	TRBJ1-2	TGTGCCAGCTGTGAACAGGGGGCCTCGTGCTATGGCTACACCTTC	CASCEQGASCYGYTF
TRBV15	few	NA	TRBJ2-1	TGTGCCACCAGTAATCCACCCCCCAGGGTCCATGAGCAGTTCTTC	CATSNPPPRVHEQFF
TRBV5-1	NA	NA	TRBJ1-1	TGCGCCAGCAGCTTGGACATGAACACTGAAGCTTTCTTT	CASSLDMNTEAFF
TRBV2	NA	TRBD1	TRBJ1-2	TGTGCCAGCAGGACAGGGGGCGCCCCGCATGGCTACACCTTC	CASRTGGAPHGYTF